The present T cell receptor (beta chain) was sequenced within a study of T cell responses to AZD1222 COVID-19 vaccine. As for the study in general: The study pooled second doses at about 4 or about 12 weeks. Points from the study as a whole: Baseline seropositivity occurred in only six AZD1222 recipients. Samples come after the peak T cell response, not at day 14. Females outnumbered males among donors, who were mostly white British; clonal diversity was possibly underestimated.

The germline V and J ends were trimmed by 4 bases and 1 base, with 12 bases remaining between them. The germline gives CDR1 SGHRS, CDR2 YFSETQ. The CDR3 runs to 16 residues. To note about this clone: What it binds is not known.

Measured with immunoSEQ multiplex PCR; TCRdb has only the in-frame clones, and not every one. Of tens of thousands of clones listed, roughly 87% are singletons. The sequence was collected from an adult in good health. The specimen comprised peripheral blood, sampled on day 0 of AZD1222 vaccination. The chain recombines TRBV5-1 with TRBJ2-6; D ambiguous. The CDR3 region is CASSPIDGSGANVLTF. DNA of the CDR3: TGCGCCAGCAGCCCCATTGATGGATCTGGGGCCAACGTCCTGACTTTC.